This TCR beta chain was observed in a study of graft-versus-host responses after intestinal transplantation (dated by TCRdb to about 2021). Turning to the overall study: The transplants that recipients received were multivisceral, liver-intestinal, or isolated intestinal. All recipients received anti-thymocyte globulin induction followed by maintenance tacrolimus and steroids for around three years. After intestinal transplantation, graft-versus-host and host-versus-graft alloreactive T cell clones were followed in the graft, circulation and bone marrow using bulk TCR-beta CDR3 sequencing. Alloreactive clones were identified by sequencing pre-transplant mixed lymphocyte reaction products and comparing them with unstimulated pre-transplant donor and recipient T cells. Of the roughly 25 intestinal transplant recipients enrolled in the cohort, one of whom was a retransplant, a few patients without pretransplant specimens were excluded. Donor T cell macrochimerism was defined as a peak of at least 4% donor T cells among recipient peripheral blood mononuclear cells. Rather than going through the commercial service, samples from a few later patients were sequenced in-house on an Illumina MiSeq and processed with MiXCR. What the research found in general, with its limitations: Early after transplant, peak levels of circulating GvH clones were found to be associated with declines in HvG clones. GvH clones were detected in recipient bone marrow, and some appeared earlier in ileal mucosa or blood, consistent with an intestinal mucosal origin. Patients with donor T cell macrochimerism had high GvH to HvG T cell clonal ratios in their allografts. Conclusions were limited by the relatively low number and heterogeneity of intestinal transplant patients.

Library preparation was by the immunoSEQ multiplex PCR assay. For most patients, genomic DNA was isolated using the Qiagen DNeasy Blood and Tissue Kit and was shipped frozen to Adaptive Biotechnologies for TCR sequencing. Adaptive Biotechnologies carried out high-throughput TCR-beta CDR3 sequencing of genomic DNA for most patients. Regarding the original processing steps: Adaptive's ImmunoSEQ software was the source of the TCR sequencing data for 15 to 20 patients, while three other patients were processed with MiXCR and VDJtools. To correct CD4 versus CD8 sorting errors, any sequence found in both subsets at a frequency ratio below 5:1 was removed. CDR3 nucleotide sequences shared by donor and recipient were removed because the origin of these sequences could not be assigned. At least 2-fold expansion over unstimulated cells and a minimum CFSE-low frequency of 0.002% (template counts) or 0.001% (read counts) were required for clones to be classified as alloreactive. Mappable clones were those detected in sequenced pre-transplant spleen, lymph node, or MLR CFSE-low populations of the donor or recipient. The cumulative frequency of alloreactive clones was calculated as a percentage of all sequences, weighted by copy number. TCRdb carries this immuneACCESS record with in-frame sequences only. Its versions omit some clonotypes, under half of them owing to an unresolved V gene in the studies checked, with the rest unexplained. V, J and clone size are taken as reported in that table, and D and trimming were inferred from the DNA itself. Counted in this sample were roughly 8,700 clones; around 31% of them appeared once. The ten largest clones add up to approximately 2.1% of the sample.

Germline trimming: 4 bases from V, 5 bases from J; junction bases outside gene matches: 14. The CDR1 and CDR2 encoded by the germline V gene are SGHRS and YFSETQ. The CDR3 covers 16 residues, taking in both the cysteine and the phenylalanine. The CDR3 DNA has 48 bases and is translated from base 1. The label giving this sample's time point can be read as: cells obtained before transplantation from donor or recipient. In mixed lymphocyte reactions, 200,000 CFSE-labeled pre-transplant responders were plated with 200,000 irradiated violet-dye-labeled stimulators and cultured for 6 days. After the mixed lymphocyte reaction, proliferating CD3+CD4+CFSE-low and CD3+CD8+CFSE-low responder cells were FACS-sorted on a BD Influx sorter. As regards this clone: It has no much larger one-base neighbor in the sample; base qualities were not kept.

Recombination joined TRBV5-1 with TRBJ2-7; TRBD2 aligns with 8 central bases. The receptor was derived from a human patient who received an intestinal transplant. Sequenced material: alloreactive CD8+ T cells from a mixed lymphocyte reaction culture, taken before intestinal transplant. The cell subset or site label, as the study defines it: CFSE-low proliferating T cells sorted from roughly six-day pre-transplant mixed lymphocyte reaction (GvH or HvG direction). The sequence in DNA is TGCGCCAGCAGCCAGGCTCCAGCGGGGGAGGTGGACGAGCAGTACTTC. This codes for CASSQAPAGEVDEQYF.